The 24 T cell receptor beta chains below come from one sample, sequenced in a study of shared clonotypes between healthy human individuals. Here immunoSEQ multiplex PCR was the method, and the copy in TCRdb shows in-frame clones only, minus some. The sample holds hundreds of thousands of clones, approximately 79% seen once. Sequenced material: memory CD4+ T cells sorted from blood. The subset here: CD45RA-negative fraction. The origin of the receptors is a woman in her twenties or thirties in good health.

J is TRBJ2-5 and V is TRBV29-1; D tentatively reads TRBD1 or TRBD2 (5 bases each). CDR1 is SQVTM and CDR2 is ANQGSEA in the germline V gene. The CDR3 contains 14 residues. V lost 4 bases to trimming and J lost 4 bases, with 16 bases between them. The CDR3 sequence is CSVGDAGGRETQYF. The CDR3 DNA is TGCAGCGTTGGGGACGCAGGTGGAAGAGAGACCCAGTACTTC. The full variable domain, rest sourced from reference TRBV29-1 and TRBJ2-5, is SAVISQKPSRDICQRGTSLTIQCQVDSQVTMMFWYRQQPGQSLTLIATANQGSEATYESGFVIDKFPISRPNLTFSTLTVSNMSPEDSSIYLCSVGDAGGRETQYFGPGTRLLVL.

In regard to this clone: This likely came from a read error, as a far larger clone is one base away. This same CDR3 is encoded by further DNA sequences in the sample. The rearrangement uses TRBV20-1 and TRBJ2-5; 7 bases are shared with TRBD2. CDR1 and CDR2 (germline): DFQATT, SNEGSKA (reference sequence). The CDR3 totals 11 residues. V shed 5 bases, J shed 5 bases, and the junction held 2 bases outside the gene matches. CDR3 bases: TGCAGTGCTTCCGGGAGGGAGACCCAGTACTTC. Translating it yields CSASGRETQYF.

The J gene is TRBJ2-7, the V gene TRBV28; either TRBD1 or TRBD2 may supply D (5 bases each). The germline V and J ends were trimmed by 2 bases and 2 bases, with 13 bases remaining between them. Germline CDR1 MDHEN, CDR2 SYDVKM. The CDR3 is 15 amino acids. Here the CDR3 DNA reads TGTGCCAGCAGTTTAACTGGGACGGGCCCCTACGAGCAGTACTTC. It encodes CASSLTGTGPYEQYF.

This clone was seen a few times. V usage is TRBV11-2 and J usage is TRBJ2-3; D may be TRBD2 (5 bases). Deletions cut 5 bases from V and 1 base from J, with 7 bases between. Germline CDR1 and CDR2: SGHAT and FQNNGV. The CDR3 extends over 13 amino acids. CDR3 in amino acids: CASSRERTDTQYF. The CDR3 nucleotides read TGTGCCAGCAGCAGGGAGCGCACAGATACGCAGTATTTT.

The chain links TRBV30 to TRBJ2-5, with TRBD1 matching over 7 bases. This CDR3 has 12 residues. V shed 3 bases and J 5 bases; nucleotides not matched to a gene: 3. Germline loops: CDR1 GTSNPN, CDR2 SVGIG (reference sequence). The CDR3 nucleotides read TGTGCCTGGAGAAGGACAGGCGAGACCCAGTACTTC. This sequence encodes CAWRRTGETQYF.

The chain employs TRBV6-1 and TRBJ1-2; 9 nucleotides agree with TRBD1. The germline gives CDR1 MNHNS, CDR2 SASEGT. The V gene end was trimmed by 2 bases and the J gene end by 8 bases; junction bases not matched to a gene: 9. The CDR3 totals 15 residues. The chain's CDR3 is CASSEKTRQGGGYTF. DNA for the CDR3: TGTGCCAGCAGTGAAAAGACGAGACAGGGGGGAGGCTACACCTTC.

Turning to this clone: This sample also contains other DNA sequences that code for the same CDR3. This sequence joins TRBV7-2 and TRBJ2-5; D may be TRBD2 (5 bases). Judging by the DNA end, TRBJ2-7 fits better; the J call may be wrong. The germline V gene has CDR1 SGHTA and CDR2 FQGNSA. The CDR3 loop spans 14 amino acids. The CDR3 region has the DNA TGTGCCAGCAGCCTACAACGGGATTCCTACGAGCAGTACTTC. Protein sequence: CASSLQRDSYEQYF.

In its sample, this clone was seen once. The chain's CDR3 is CASSGSQETQYF. The CDR3 DNA follows: TGTGCCAGCTCGGGGTCCCAAGAGACCCAGTACTTC. V gene TRBV5-6 combines with J gene TRBJ2-5; TRBD2 is a possible D gene (5 bases). From germline, CDR1 is SGHDT and CDR2 YYEEEE. The CDR3 has 12 residues. V dropped 7 bases and J dropped 1 base, with 8 bases sitting between them.

This chain uses TRBV28 with TRBJ2-7; 12 bases are shared with TRBD2. CDR3 size: 14 residues. V shed 3 bases, J shed 13 bases, and the junction held 10 bases outside the gene matches. Germline V lookup: CDR1 MDHEN, CDR2 SYDVKM. The CDR3 DNA reads as TGTGCCAGCAGTTTCCCAGCTGAGACTAGCGGGAGTTACTTC. Its translation: CASSFPAETSGSYF.

This clone was counted many times. CDR3 in amino acids: CASSPGSQNTEAFF. The CDR3 nucleotides read TGTGCCAGCTCACCAGGCAGCCAAAACACTGAAGCTTTCTTT. The chain employs TRBV18 and TRBJ1-1; D uncertain. In germline, CDR1 is KGHSH, CDR2 LQKENI. V lost 2 bases, J lost 2 bases, and 9 bases lay in between. The CDR3 loop spans 14 amino acids.

The count of this clone is one. V usage is TRBV7-2 and J usage is TRBJ2-1; D tentatively fits TRBD1 or TRBD2 (5 bases each). The V end lost 6 bases, the J end lost 6 bases, and 15 bases lay between the germline ends. CDR3 length equals 14 residues. Germline CDR1 SGHTA, CDR2 FQGNSA. Here the CDR3 reads CASSSGPRGNEQFF. As DNA, the CDR3 is TGTGCCAGCAGTTCAGGGCCTCGGGGCAATGAGCAGTTCTTC.

The gene calls are TRBV14 and TRBJ1-3; D uncertain. Germline loops: CDR1 SGHDN, CDR2 FVKESK. This CDR3 region has 14 residues. With 1 base removed from V and 2 bases from J, the gap between germline ends came to 6 bases. CDR3 in DNA: TGTGCCAGCAGCCAAGTTGGGACTGGAAACACCATATATTTT. Translated: CASSQVGTGNTIYF.

This chain uses TRBV15 with TRBJ2-3, with 10 bases fitting TRBD2. Looked up from germline, CDR1 is LNHNV and CDR2 is YYDKDF (reference sequence). The length of the CDR3 is 17 residues. V was pared by 3 bases and J by 1 base, with 7 bases of the junction left unmatched. CDR3 sequence reads: CATSRRAAGGGTDTQYF. For the CDR3, the DNA is TGTGCCACCAGCAGGCGTGCAGCGGGAGGGGGCACAGATACGCAGTATTTT.

The chain combines TRBV18 with TRBJ1-4; no definite D call. The CDR3 runs 13 residues. CDR1 is KGHSH, CDR2 LQKENI, per germline. The V end lost 3 bases, the J end lost 4 bases, and 6 bases lay between the germline ends. CDR3 sequence reads: CASSPRGNEKLFF. The CDR3 nucleotides are TGTGCCAGCTCACCGCGGGGTAATGAAAAACTGTTTTTT.

The chain carries TRBV5-5 and TRBJ2-7; D unclear. The V and J ends lost 4 bases and 6 bases respectively, with 17 bases between them. CDR3 length: 14 residues. Germline lookup yields CDR1 SGHKS and CDR2 YYEKEE (reference sequence). The chain's CDR3 is CASSPGSAQREQYF. CDR3 nucleotide sequence: TGTGCCAGCAGCCCCGGGTCCGCCCAACGCGAGCAGTACTTC.

The chain combines TRBV28 with TRBJ1-4, with D possibly being TRBD1 (6 bases). V lost 6 bases to trimming and J lost 5 bases, with 13 bases between them. The CDR3 length is 14 residues. Per germline, CDR1 MDHEN and CDR2 SYDVKM. DNA of the CDR3: TGTGCCAGCAGCCCTGGACAGAGAAATGAAAAACTGTTTTTT. Its protein is CASSPGQRNEKLFF.

This chain connects TRBV6-5 to TRBJ1-1, with D unclear. V shed 10 bases and J shed 1 base, with 13 bases lying between them. The CDR3 has 13 residues. Germline CDR1 and CDR2: MNHEY and SVGAGI. The CDR3 DNA follows: TGTGCCACCTGTGGACTTACGAACACTGAAGCTTTCTTT. Protein product: CATCGLTNTEAFF.

The chain couples TRBV18 to TRBJ2-2, with a tentative D call TRBD2 (6 bases). Germline CDR1 and CDR2: KGHSH and LQKENI. Trimming shortened V by 3 bases and J by 4 bases, and 15 bases separated the two germline ends. This CDR3 region has 16 residues. The CDR3 nucleotides read TGTGCCAGCTCACCCTGGACGGGAGAGGGCACCGGGGAGCTGTTTTTT. Translating gives CASSPWTGEGTGELFF.

This rearrangement joins TRBV18 to TRBJ2-2; TRBD1 aligns across 7 bases. The CDR3 has 16 amino acids. V dropped 3 bases and J dropped 1; count of bases not matched to a gene: 5. Germline V gene lookup returns CDR1 KGHSH and CDR2 LQKENI. This CDR3 reads CASSPDRVRNTGELFF. The DNA of the CDR3 is TGTGCCAGCTCACCCGACAGGGTACGGAACACCGGGGAGCTGTTTTTT.

J is TRBJ1-4 and V is TRBV7-8; D unresolved. The V gene's germline CDR1 is SGHVS and CDR2 FQNEAQ. V gave up 4 bases and J gave up 0 bases, with 12 bases separating them. This CDR3 is built from 16 residues. CDR3 loop: CASSSRASTTNEKLFF. In nucleotides, the CDR3 is TGTGCCAGCAGCTCCCGCGCATCTACAACTAATGAAAAACTGTTTTTT.

The chain employs TRBV27 and TRBJ2-3; D is undetermined. Germline V gene data show CDR1 as MNHEY and CDR2 as SMNVEV (reference sequence). The CDR3 has 19 residues. V was trimmed by 6 bases and J by 1 base, leaving 26 bases between them. The CDR3 reads CASRPIRAFTRVGTDTQYF. In DNA, the CDR3 is TGTGCCAGCAGACCCATCCGGGCCTTCACCCGGGTTGGCACAGATACGCAGTATTTT.

This chain connects TRBV19 to TRBJ1-4; 10 nucleotides agree with TRBD1. The CDR3 totals 15 residues. V lost 3 bases, J lost 5 bases, and 3 bases stayed unmatched. Germline V gene data show CDR1 as LNHDA and CDR2 as SQIVND (reference sequence). Here the CDR3 DNA reads TGTGCCAGTAGTATGGACAGGGGGAGCAATGAAAAACTGTTTTTT. Protein sequence: CASSMDRGSNEKLFF.

This clone was counted a few times. This chain uses TRBV10-3 with TRBJ2-7, with TRBD1 as a possible D gene (6 bases). The CDR3 is made up of 11 amino acids. V gave up 9 bases and J gave up 6 bases, with 12 bases separating them. The germline V gene encodes CDR1 ENHRY and CDR2 SYGVKD. The CDR3, as DNA: TGTGCCATTGCCGGGACACTCGAGCAGTACTTC. Encoded protein: CAIAGTLEQYF.

The J gene is TRBJ2-2, the V gene TRBV11-1, with D maybe TRBD1 (6 bases). Trimming removed 8 bases from V and 0 bases from J, with 13 bases in between. Germline CDR1 and CDR2: SGHAT and FQDESV (reference sequence). This CDR3 spans 15 amino acids. CDR3 region: CASGGQFANTGELFF. The CDR3 nucleotides are TGTGCCAGCGGCGGACAGTTCGCGAACACCGGGGAGCTGTTTTTT.